This TCR beta chain was obtained from a study of response to subunit inactivated influenza vaccine. This clonotype has just a few counts. Its antigen remains unknown. TCRdb independently ran MiXCR on the RT-PCR reads; one entry per CDR3 protein. Altogether fewer than 550,000 distinct CDR3 sequences are present, about 25% being singletons, with the ten largest covering 1.9%. Study outcomes and limitations: The study's authors posited that every seasonal influenza vaccination enlists few new T cells.

Germline lookup yields CDR1 SGDLS and CDR2 YYNGEE. Germline trimming cut 4 bases from V and 0 bases from J; bases unmatched to any gene: 0. This CDR3 has 13 residues. This TCR derives from a man in his fifties or sixties who received an inactivated influenza vaccine. The sample was CD4+ T cells sorted from PBMCs, taken approximately 5 days after vaccination. The V call is TRBV9, the J call TRBJ2-5; 7 nucleotides align to TRBD2. CDR3 sequence: CASSRGDQETQYF. CDR3 DNA: TGTGCCAGCAGCCGGGGGGACCAAGAGACCCAGTACTTC.